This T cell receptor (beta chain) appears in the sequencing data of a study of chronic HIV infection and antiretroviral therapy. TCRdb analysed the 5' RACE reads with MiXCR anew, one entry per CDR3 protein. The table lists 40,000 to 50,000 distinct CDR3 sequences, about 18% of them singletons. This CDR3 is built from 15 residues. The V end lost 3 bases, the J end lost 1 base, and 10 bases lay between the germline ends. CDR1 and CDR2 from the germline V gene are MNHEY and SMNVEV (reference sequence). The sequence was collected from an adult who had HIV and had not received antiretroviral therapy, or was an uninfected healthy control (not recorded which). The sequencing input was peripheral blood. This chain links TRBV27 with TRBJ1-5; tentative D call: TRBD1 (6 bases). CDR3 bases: TGTGCCAGCAGTTTGGTCACAGGGAGCAATCAGCCCCAGCATTTT. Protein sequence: CASSLVTGSNQPQHF.